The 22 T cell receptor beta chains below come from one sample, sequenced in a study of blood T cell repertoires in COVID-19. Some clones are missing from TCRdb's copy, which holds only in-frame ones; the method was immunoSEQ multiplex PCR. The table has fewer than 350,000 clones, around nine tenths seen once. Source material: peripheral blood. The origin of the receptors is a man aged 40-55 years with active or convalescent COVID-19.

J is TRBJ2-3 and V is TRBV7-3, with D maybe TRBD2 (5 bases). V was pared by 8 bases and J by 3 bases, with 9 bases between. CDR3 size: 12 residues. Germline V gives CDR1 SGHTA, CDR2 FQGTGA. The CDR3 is CASAGTTDTQYF. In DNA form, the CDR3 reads TGTGCCAGCGCGGGCACAACAGATACGCAGTATTTT.

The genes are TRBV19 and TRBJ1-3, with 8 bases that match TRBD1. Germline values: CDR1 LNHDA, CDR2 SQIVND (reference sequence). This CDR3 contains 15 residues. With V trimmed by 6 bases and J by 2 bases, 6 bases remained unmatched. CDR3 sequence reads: CASSQDRVAGNTIYF. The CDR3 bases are TGTGCCAGTAGCCAGGACAGGGTTGCTGGAAACACCATATATTTT.

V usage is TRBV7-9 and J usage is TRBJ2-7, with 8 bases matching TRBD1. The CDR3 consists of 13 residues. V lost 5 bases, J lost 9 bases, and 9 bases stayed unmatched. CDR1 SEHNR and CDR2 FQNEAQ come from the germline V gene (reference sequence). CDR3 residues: CASSAGQGRGQYF. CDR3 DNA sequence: TGTGCCAGCAGCGCTGGACAGGGTCGAGGGCAGTACTTC.

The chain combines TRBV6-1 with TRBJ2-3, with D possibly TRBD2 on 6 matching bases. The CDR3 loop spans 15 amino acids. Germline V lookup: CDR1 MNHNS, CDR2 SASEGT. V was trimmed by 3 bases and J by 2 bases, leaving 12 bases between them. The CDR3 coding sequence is TGTGCCAGCAGTGACCCCTGGACTACCACAGATACGCAGTATTTT. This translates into CASSDPWTTTDTQYF.

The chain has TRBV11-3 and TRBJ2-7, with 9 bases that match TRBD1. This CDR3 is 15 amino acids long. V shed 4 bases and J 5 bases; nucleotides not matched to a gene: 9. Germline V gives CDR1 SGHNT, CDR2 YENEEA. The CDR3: CASSSPGQGSNEQYF. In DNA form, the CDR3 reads TGTGCCAGCAGCTCCCCGGGACAGGGTTCCAACGAGCAGTACTTC.

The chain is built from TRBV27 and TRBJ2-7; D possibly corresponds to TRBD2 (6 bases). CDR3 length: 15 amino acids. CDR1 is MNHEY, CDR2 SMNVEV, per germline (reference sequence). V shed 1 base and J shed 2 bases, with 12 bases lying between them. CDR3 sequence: CASSLWPSAAYEQYF. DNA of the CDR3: TGTGCCAGCAGTTTATGGCCTAGCGCAGCCTACGAGCAGTACTTC.

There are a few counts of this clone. CDR3 sequence reads: CASSYGTGGEQYF. CDR3 DNA sequence: TGTGCCAGCAGCTACGGGACAGGGGGCGAGCAGTACTTC. The gene calls are TRBV3-1 (or the pseudogene TRBV3-2) and TRBJ2-7, with 11 bases identical to TRBD1. The CDR3 is 13 residues long. The J segment lost 6 bases and the V segment lost 5 bases, leaving 3 bases of the junction unmatched. In germline, CDR1 is LGHDT, CDR2 YNNKEL (reference sequence).

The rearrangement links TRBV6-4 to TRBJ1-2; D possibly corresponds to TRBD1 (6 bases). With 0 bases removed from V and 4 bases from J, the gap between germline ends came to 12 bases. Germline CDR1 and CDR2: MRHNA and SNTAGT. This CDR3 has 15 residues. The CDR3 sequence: CASSDSAGVGYGYTF. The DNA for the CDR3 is TGTGCCAGCAGTGACTCGGCAGGGGTAGGCTATGGCTACACCTTC.

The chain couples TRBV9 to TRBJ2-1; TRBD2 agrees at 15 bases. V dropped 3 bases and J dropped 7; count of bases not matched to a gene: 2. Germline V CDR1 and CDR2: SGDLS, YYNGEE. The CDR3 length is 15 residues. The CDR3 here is CASSGGTSGRNEQFF. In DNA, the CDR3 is TGTGCCAGCAGCGGCGGGACTAGCGGGAGGAATGAGCAGTTCTTC.

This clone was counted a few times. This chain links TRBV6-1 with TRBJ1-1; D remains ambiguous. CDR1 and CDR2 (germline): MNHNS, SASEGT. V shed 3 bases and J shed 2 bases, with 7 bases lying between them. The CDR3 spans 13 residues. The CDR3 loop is CASSDSLNTEAFF. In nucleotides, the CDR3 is TGTGCCAGCAGTGACAGTTTAAACACTGAAGCTTTCTTT.

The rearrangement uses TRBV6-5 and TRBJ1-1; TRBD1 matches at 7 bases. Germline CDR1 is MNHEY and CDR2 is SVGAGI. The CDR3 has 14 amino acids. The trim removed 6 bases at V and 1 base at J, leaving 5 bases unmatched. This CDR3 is CASSPGTENTEAFF. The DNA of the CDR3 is TGTGCCAGCAGCCCCGGGACAGAGAACACTGAAGCTTTCTTT.

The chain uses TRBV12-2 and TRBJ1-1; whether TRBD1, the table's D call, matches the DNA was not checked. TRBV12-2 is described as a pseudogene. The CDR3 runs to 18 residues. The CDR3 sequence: CASRLAPDFTGGNTEAFF. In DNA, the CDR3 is TGTGCAAGTCGCTTAGCGCCGGATTTCACAGGGGGGAACACTGAAGCTTTCTTT.

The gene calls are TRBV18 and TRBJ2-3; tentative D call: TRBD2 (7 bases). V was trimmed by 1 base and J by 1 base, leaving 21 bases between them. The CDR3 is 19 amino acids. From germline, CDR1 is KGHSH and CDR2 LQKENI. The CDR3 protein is CASSPRQVGGPRGTDTQYF. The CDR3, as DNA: TGTGCCAGCTCACCACGACAGGTCGGGGGGCCTCGGGGCACAGATACGCAGTATTTT.

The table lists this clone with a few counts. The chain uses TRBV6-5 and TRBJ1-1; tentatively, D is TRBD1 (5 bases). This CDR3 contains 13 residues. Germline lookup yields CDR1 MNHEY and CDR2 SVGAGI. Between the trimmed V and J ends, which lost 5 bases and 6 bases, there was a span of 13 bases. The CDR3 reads CASSPHGGAEAFF. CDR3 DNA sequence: TGTGCCAGCAGTCCCCACGGGGGGGCTGAAGCTTTCTTT.

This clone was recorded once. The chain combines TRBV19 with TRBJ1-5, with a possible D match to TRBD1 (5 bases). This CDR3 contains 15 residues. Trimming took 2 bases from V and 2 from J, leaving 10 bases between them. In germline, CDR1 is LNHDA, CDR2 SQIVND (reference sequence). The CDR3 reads CASSIQGGGNQPQHF. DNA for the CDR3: TGTGCCAGTAGTATACAGGGAGGGGGCAATCAGCCCCAGCATTTT.

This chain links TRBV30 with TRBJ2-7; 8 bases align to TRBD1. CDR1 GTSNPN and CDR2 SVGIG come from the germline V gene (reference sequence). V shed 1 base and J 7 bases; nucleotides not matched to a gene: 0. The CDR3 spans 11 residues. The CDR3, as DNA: TGTGCCTGGAGTGGACAGGGGGAGCAGTACTTC. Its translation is CAWSGQGEQYF. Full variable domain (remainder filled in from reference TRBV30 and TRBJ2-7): SQTIHQWPATLVQPVGSPLSLECTVEGTSNPNLYWYRQAAGRGLQLLFYSVGIGQISSEVPQNLSASRPQDRQFILSSKKLLLSDSGFYLCAWSGQGEQYFGPGTRLTVT.

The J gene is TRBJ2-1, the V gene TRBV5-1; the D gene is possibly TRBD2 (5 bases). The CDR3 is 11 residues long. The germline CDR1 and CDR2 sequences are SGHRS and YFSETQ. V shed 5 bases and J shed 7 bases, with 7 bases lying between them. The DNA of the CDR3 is TGCGCCAGCAGAACGGGGAATGAGCAGTTCTTC. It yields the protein CASRTGNEQFF.

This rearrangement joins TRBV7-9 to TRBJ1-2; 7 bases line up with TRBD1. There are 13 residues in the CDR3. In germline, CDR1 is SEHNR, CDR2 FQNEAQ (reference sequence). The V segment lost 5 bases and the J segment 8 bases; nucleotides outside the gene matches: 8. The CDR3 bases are TGTGCCAGCAGCCAGACAGGGAATGAGGGCTACACCTTC. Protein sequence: CASSQTGNEGYTF.

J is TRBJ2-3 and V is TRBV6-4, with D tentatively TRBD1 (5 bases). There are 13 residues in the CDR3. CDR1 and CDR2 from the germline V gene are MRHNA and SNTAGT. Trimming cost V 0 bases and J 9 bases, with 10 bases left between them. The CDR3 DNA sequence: TGTGCCAGCAGTGACTCAGGACAAGGAACGCAGTATTTT. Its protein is CASSDSGQGTQYF.

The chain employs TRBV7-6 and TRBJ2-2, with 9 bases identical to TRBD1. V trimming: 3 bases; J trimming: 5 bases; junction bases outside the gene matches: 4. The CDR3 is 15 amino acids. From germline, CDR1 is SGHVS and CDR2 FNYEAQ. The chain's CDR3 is CASSLEGQGTGELFF. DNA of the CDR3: TGTGCCAGCAGCTTGGAGGGACAGGGTACCGGGGAGCTGTTTTTT. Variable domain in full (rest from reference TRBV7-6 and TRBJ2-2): GAGVSQSPRYKVTKRGQDVALRCDPISGHVSLYWYRQALGQGPEFLTYFNYEAQQDKSGLPNDRFSAERPEGSISTLTIQRTEQRDSAMYRCASSLEGQGTGELFFGEGSRLTVL.

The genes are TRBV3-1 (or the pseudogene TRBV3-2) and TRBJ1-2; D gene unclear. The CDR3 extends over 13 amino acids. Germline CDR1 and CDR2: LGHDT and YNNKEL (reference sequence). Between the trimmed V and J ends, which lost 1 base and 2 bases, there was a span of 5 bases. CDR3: CASSQVPNYGYTF. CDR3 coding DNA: TGTGCCAGCAGCCAAGTCCCAAACTATGGCTACACCTTC.

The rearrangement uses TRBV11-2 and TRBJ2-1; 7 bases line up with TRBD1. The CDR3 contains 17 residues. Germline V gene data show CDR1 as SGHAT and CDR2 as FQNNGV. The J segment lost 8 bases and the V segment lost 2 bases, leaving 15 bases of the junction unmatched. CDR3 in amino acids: CASSLLPTGNKLDEQFF. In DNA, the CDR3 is TGTGCCAGCAGCTTACTCCCGACAGGGAATAAACTAGATGAGCAGTTCTTC.